This TCR beta chain stems from a study of OX40 agonist ivuxolimab in advanced cancers. Study overall: Patients got intravenous ivuxolimab at 0.01 to 10 mg/kg every 2 weeks. Treatment received earlier with anti-PD-1, anti-PD-L1 or anti-CTLA-4 agents was allowed, and under 50% had some.

Patients who had autoimmune disease history or got systemic immunosuppression were left out. Using immunoSEQ multiplex PCR, the repertoire was profiled, and TCRdb retains in-frame clones only, with some absent. Found here are about 50,000 clones, roughly 93% of them singletons; the top ten hold 24%. V lost 8 bases and J 11 bases, leaving 13 bases between the germline ends. The germline V gene encodes CDR1 SQVTM and CDR2 ANQGSEA. CDR3 length equals 10 residues. The chain employs TRBV29-1 and TRBJ1-5, with unresolved D. The material sequenced was CD4+ or CD8+ T cells sorted from blood, taken in a trial of the OX40 agonist ivuxolimab. This TCR derives from an adult with an advanced solid tumor such as melanoma, head and neck, liver or kidney cancer. The CDR3, as DNA: TGCAGCACCGTAGGAACAGCCCAGCATTTT. Encoded protein: CSTVGTAQHF.